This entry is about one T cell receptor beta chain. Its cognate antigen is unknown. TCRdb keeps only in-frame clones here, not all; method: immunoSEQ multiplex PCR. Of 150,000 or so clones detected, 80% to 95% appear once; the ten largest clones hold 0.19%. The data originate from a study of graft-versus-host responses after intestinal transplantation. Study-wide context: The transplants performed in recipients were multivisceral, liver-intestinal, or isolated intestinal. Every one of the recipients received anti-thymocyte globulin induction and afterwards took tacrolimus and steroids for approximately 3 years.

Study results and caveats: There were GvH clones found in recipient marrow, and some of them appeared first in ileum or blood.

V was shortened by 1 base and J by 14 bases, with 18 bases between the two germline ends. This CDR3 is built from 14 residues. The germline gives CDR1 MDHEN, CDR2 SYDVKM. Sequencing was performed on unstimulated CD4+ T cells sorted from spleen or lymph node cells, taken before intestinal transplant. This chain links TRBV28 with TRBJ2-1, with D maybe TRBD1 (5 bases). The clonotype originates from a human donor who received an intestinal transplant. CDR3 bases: TGTGCCAGCAGTTTATCGCCAGGGAAAGGTAGGGAGTTCTTC. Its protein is CASSLSPGKGREFF.